This paragraph covers one TCR beta chain sequence. Antigen unknown. Treatment locations for all participants with HIV were in the United States. Runs used v3.0 of the immunoSEQ assay and were done at survey level. What sequencing targeted per sample was roughly 40,000-50,000 T-cell genomes. Libraries were prepared by immunoSEQ multiplex PCR; TCRdb keeps only in-frame clonotypes and omits some of them. The data contain approximately 19,000 clones, approximately 87% of them seen just once; the ten biggest clones take up 3.3%. This sample stems from a study of long-term antiretroviral therapy in people with HIV. V shed 3 bases and J shed 5 bases, with 16 bases lying between them. Per germline, CDR1 LNHDA and CDR2 SQIVND (reference sequence). This CDR3 is 15 amino acids long. Overall study results and limits: Although diversity increased after ART, it remained lower than in transplant donor controls. When set beside controls, HIV repertoires had CDR3 length ranges that were narrower.

This specimen was unsorted PBMCs, taken about 2.7 years after starting antiretroviral therapy. The chain couples TRBV19 to TRBJ2-5; TRBD1 is a possible D gene (5 bases). This TCR was sampled from a woman aged 50 to 60 with HIV. CDR3 DNA: TGTGCCAGTAGTATGATGCAGGGTGGACGGGAGACCCAGTACTTC. It is translated as CASSMMQGGRETQYF.